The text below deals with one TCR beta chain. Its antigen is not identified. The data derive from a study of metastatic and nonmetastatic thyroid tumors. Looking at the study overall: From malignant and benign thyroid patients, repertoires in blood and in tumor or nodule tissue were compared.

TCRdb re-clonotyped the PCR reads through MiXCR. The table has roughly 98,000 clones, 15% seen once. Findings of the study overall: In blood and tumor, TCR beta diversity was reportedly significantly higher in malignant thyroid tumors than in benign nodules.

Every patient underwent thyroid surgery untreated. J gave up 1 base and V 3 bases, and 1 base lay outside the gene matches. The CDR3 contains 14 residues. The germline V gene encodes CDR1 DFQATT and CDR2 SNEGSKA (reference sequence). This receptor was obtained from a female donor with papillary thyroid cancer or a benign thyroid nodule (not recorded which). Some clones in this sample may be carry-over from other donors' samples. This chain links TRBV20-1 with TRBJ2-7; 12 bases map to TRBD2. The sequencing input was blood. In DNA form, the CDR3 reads TGCAGTGCTAGGGGACTAGCGGGTTCCTACGAGCAGTACTTC. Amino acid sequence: CSARGLAGSYEQYF.